This T cell receptor beta chain came from a study of tumor and adjacent non-tumor tissue in lung cancer. Across the whole study: Samples averaged roughly 4.3 million productive TCRbeta reads each. Findings of the study overall: Significantly higher TCR diversity was found in tumor than normal lung. Patients with more diverse tumor TCRs had worse survival. Tumor repertoires had a smaller top 100 clone share than normal lung.

No cell sorting was done before RNA was extracted from the tissue. This clonotype showed up just a few times. The target antigen is unknown. Three rounds of nested PCR, following a modified ARM-PCR protocol, produced the TCRbeta library. MiXCR, run by TCRdb on the multiplex PCR reads, gives a single entry per CDR3 protein. Among 120,000 to 150,000 distinct CDR3 sequences listed, 66% were seen once. Germline V gene sequence: CDR1 MNHEY, CDR2 SVGAGI. The CDR3 runs 16 residues. Trimming stripped 5 bases from V and 3 bases from J, with 19 bases between. This chain uses TRBV6-5 with TRBJ1-2; D remains unclear. The source material was lung tumor tissue. This TCR came from a man between 60 and 75 years old with small cell lung cancer. CDR3 amino acids: CASSTGSWRVDYGYTF. The CDR3 DNA sequence: TGTGCCAGCAGTACGGGGAGTTGGAGGGTGGACTATGGCTACACCTTC.